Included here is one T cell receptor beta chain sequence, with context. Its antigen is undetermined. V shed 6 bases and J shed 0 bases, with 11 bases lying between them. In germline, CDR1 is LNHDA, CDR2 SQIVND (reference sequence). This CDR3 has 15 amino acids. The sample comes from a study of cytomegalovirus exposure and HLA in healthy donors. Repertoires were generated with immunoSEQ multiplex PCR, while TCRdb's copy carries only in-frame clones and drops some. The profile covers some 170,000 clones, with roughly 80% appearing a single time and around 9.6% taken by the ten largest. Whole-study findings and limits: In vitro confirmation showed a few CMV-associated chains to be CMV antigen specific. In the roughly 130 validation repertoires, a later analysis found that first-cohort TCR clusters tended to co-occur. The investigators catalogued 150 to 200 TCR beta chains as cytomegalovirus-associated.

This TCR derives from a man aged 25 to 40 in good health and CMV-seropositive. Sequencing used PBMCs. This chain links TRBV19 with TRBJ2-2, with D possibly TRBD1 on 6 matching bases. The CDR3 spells CASSPGTTNTGELFF. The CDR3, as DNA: TGTGCCAGTAGCCCCGGGACAACGAACACCGGGGAGCTGTTTTTT.